This TCR beta chain is drawn from a study of vaccination and CD4 T cells after COVID-19. The wider study: The study enrolled six male and four female convalescents, two of whom were Hispanic. Sampling that followed vaccination took place a median approximately 72 days after dose two, within a range of 14 to 241. Findings of the study overall: Convalescent patients had a median about 90% of reactive clones appearing only post-vaccination.

Time point given: late sampling 161 to 241 days after vaccination in a few convalescent patients. Positivity by PCR occurred from March to December 2020, a period that predated US Alpha, Beta and Delta variants. Via MiXCR, TCRdb re-called the PCR reads, giving one row per CDR3 protein. The sample lists 30,000 or so distinct CDR3 sequences, roughly 50% occurring once. There are a few counts of this clonotype. What it recognizes is unknown. CDR3 size: 13 residues. The V end lost 3 bases, the J end lost 1 base, and 6 bases lay between the germline ends. Looked up from germline, CDR1 is MNHEY and CDR2 is SMNVEV (reference sequence).

The specimen was CD4+ T cells from blood, collected about 7 months after SARS-CoV-2 vaccination. This chain uses TRBV27 with TRBJ2-5; D gene ambiguous. The clonotype comes from a human donor who had recovered from COVID-19. The CDR3 DNA is TGTGCCAGCAGTTTTACAGCCCAAGAGACCCAGTACTTC. It codes for CASSFTAQETQYF.